The 11 T cell receptor beta chains below come from one sample, sequenced in a study of cytomegalovirus exposure and HLA in healthy donors. Primers included in the PCR were 60 Vbeta and 13 Jbeta primers. Only in-frame clones appear in the TCRdb table, and some are missing; sequencing was by immunoSEQ multiplex PCR. Of under 200,000 clones in the sample, roughly 74% were seen once. The sample comprised PBMCs. These receptors were obtained from a woman in her twenties or thirties in good health and CMV-seronegative.

The chain carries TRBV5-6 and TRBJ1-2; D might be TRBD1 (5 bases). The CDR3 contains 14 residues. Germline V CDR1 and CDR2: SGHDT, YYEEEE. Between the trimmed V and J ends, which lost 1 base and 8 bases, there was a span of 15 bases. This CDR3 reads CASSLWGVKGGYTF. The CDR3 DNA reads as TGTGCCAGCAGCTTGTGGGGCGTGAAGGGCGGCTACACCTTC.

The V call is TRBV5-1, the J call TRBJ2-5, with D unclear. Trimming left V 2 bases short and J 0 bases short, with 11 bases between. This CDR3 region has 15 residues. CDR1 is SGHRS and CDR2 is YFSETQ in the germline V gene. The CDR3 region is CASSFSTANQETQYF. The DNA for the CDR3 is TGCGCCAGCAGCTTTTCGACTGCCAACCAAGAGACCCAGTACTTC.

The genes are TRBV7-2 and TRBJ2-7; D gene uncertain. Trimming removed 1 base from V and 0 bases from J, with 16 bases in between. Germline assignment: CDR1 SGHTA and CDR2 FQGNSA. This CDR3 comprises 17 residues. Here the CDR3 reads CASSLVPTQVSSYEQYF. CDR3 DNA: TGTGCCAGCAGCTTAGTGCCAACCCAGGTTAGCTCCTACGAGCAGTACTTC. Using reference TRBV7-2 and TRBJ2-7 for the parts outside the CDR3, the full variable domain is GAGVSQSPSNKVTEKGKDVELRCDPISGHTALYWYRQSLGQGLEFLIYFQGNSAPDKSGLPSDRFSAERTGGSVSTLTIQRTQQEDSAVYLCASSLVPTQVSSYEQYFGPGTRLTVT.

This chain uses TRBV4-1 with TRBJ2-7, with D perhaps matching TRBD1 (6 bases). The CDR3 is 15 amino acids. Trimming took 1 base from V and 5 from J, leaving 15 bases between them. CDR1 is MGHRA, CDR2 YSYEKL, per germline. CDR3 in DNA: TGCGCCAGCAGCCAAGTGGCAGGGGTCACGGACGAGCAGTACTTC. Its protein product is CASSQVAGVTDEQYF.

The rearrangement joins TRBV5-6 to TRBJ1-2, with 9 bases that match TRBD1. The germline V gene encodes CDR1 SGHDT and CDR2 YYEEEE. V was pared by 0 bases and J by 4 bases, with 10 bases of the junction left unmatched. The CDR3 is made up of 17 amino acids. Here the CDR3 reads CASSLGGTGLKLYGYTF. DNA of the CDR3: TGTGCCAGCAGCTTGGGTGGGACAGGGCTCAAACTCTATGGCTACACCTTC.

The rearrangement links TRBV5-1 to TRBJ2-7; 8 bases align to TRBD1. The CDR3 spans 16 residues. Trimming took 4 bases from V and 0 from J; bases not matched to a gene: 9. CDR1 and CDR2 (germline): SGHRS, YFSETQ. The CDR3 DNA follows: TGCGCCAGCAGCCGAGCCGGACAGGGAGGCTCCTACGAGCAGTACTTC. This encodes CASSRAGQGGSYEQYF.

The V gene is TRBV7-2, the J gene TRBJ2-7; TRBD2 matches at 9 bases. Germline values: CDR1 SGHTA, CDR2 FQGNSA. J lost 3 bases, V lost 5 bases, and 8 bases had no gene match. This CDR3 has 15 residues. CDR3 coding DNA: TGTGCCAGCAGCCGGGATAGCGGGGGTGGCTACGAGCAGTACTTC. Protein: CASSRDSGGGYEQYF.

The V and J genes are TRBV5-1 and TRBJ2-7; 7 nucleotides match TRBD1. This CDR3 has 15 residues. Germline CDR1 reads SGHRS; CDR2 reads YFSETQ. Losses at the gene ends were 0 bases for V and 3 bases for J; bases not matched to a gene: 6. Written as DNA, the CDR3 is TGCGCCAGCAGCTTGGACGTACAGGGGTTCTACGAGCAGTACTTC. Translated: CASSLDVQGFYEQYF.

The V call is TRBV10-3, the J call TRBJ2-1, with D maybe TRBD1 (6 bases). V lost 3 bases to trimming and J lost 2 bases, with 20 bases between them. The CDR3 is 18 amino acids. The germline CDR1 and CDR2 sequences are ENHRY and SYGVKD. This CDR3 is CAISDSNKYRETYNEQFF. The CDR3 nucleotides read TGTGCCATCAGTGACTCCAATAAATACAGGGAGACCTACAATGAGCAGTTCTTC.

The chain carries TRBV9 and TRBJ1-1; TRBD1 matches at 7 bases. Trimming at V came to 4 bases and at J to 1 base, leaving 7 bases not matched to a gene. The CDR3 totals 15 residues. Germline loops: CDR1 SGDLS, CDR2 YYNGEE. The CDR3 here is CASSKYRGPNTEAFF. CDR3 nucleotide sequence: TGTGCCAGCAGCAAATACAGGGGACCGAACACTGAAGCTTTCTTT. Full variable domain (remainder filled in from reference TRBV9 and TRBJ1-1): DSGVTQTPKHLITATGQRVTLRCSPRSGDLSVYWYQQSLDQGLQFLIQYYNGEERAKGNILERFSAQQFPDLHSELNLSSLELGDSALYFCASSKYRGPNTEAFFGQGTRLTVV.

This chain connects TRBV5-1 to TRBJ2-7; D may be TRBD2 (7 bases). Germline V CDR1 and CDR2: SGHRS, YFSETQ. Trimming pared 4 bases from V and 2 bases from J, leaving 25 bases between. The CDR3 is made up of 18 amino acids. The CDR3: CASSPTGMRGGRTYEQYF. CDR3 sequence (DNA): TGCGCCAGCAGCCCGACCGGAATGAGGGGGGGGAGAACCTACGAGCAGTACTTC.